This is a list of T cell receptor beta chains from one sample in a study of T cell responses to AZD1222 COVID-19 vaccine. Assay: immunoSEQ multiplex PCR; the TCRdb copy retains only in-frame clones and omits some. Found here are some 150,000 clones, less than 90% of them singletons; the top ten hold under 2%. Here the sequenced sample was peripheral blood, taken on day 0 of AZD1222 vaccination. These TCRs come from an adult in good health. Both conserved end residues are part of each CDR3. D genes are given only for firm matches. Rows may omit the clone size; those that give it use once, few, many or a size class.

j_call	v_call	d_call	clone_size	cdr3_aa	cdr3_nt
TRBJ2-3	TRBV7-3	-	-	CASSMISTDTQYF	TGTGCCAGCAGCATGATAAGCACAGATACGCAGTATTTT
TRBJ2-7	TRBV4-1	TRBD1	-	CASSQQPGQGVHEQYF	TGCGCCAGCAGCCAACAACCGGGACAGGGGGTCCACGAGCAGTACTTC
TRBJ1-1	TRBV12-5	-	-	CASGLPEAKGRPNTEAFF	TGTGCTAGTGGTTTGCCCGAAGCTAAGGGACGCCCGAACACTGAAGCTTTCTTT
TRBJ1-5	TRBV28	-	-	CASSLGRIGQPQHF	TGTGCCAGCAGTTTGGGGCGGATCGGTCAGCCCCAGCATTTT
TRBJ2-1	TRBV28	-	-	CASSFEQFF	TGTGCCAGCAGTTTTGAGCAGTTCTTC
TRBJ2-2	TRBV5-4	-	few	CASSPTEGPGELFF	TGTGCCAGCAGCCCCACCGAGGGGCCCGGGGAGCTGTTTTTT
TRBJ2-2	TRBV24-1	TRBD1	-	CATSDLRLTGGAGGELFF	TGTGCCACCAGTGATTTGCGGCTGACAGGGGGCGCCGGCGGGGAGCTGTTTTTT
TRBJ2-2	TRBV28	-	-	CASSLSFTPNTGELFF	TGTGCCAGCAGTTTAAGTTTCACCCCGAACACCGGGGAGCTGTTTTTT
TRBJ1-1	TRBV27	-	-	CASRRTGPNTEAFF	TGTGCCAGCAGGAGAACAGGGCCGAACACTGAAGCTTTCTTT
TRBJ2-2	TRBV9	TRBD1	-	CASSVQGTASTGELFF	TGTGCCAGCAGCGTACAAGGGACAGCTAGCACCGGGGAGCTGTTTTTT
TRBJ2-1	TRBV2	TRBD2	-	CASSEESGRADEQFF	TGTGCCAGCAGTGAAGAAAGCGGGAGGGCCGATGAGCAGTTCTTC
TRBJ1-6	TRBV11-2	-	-	CASSLVDNRGSPLHF	TGTGCCAGCAGCTTAGTAGACAATCGGGGTTCACCCCTCCACTTT
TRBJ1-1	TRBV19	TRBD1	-	CASSVTAGGFNTEAFF	TGTGCCAGTAGTGTTACCGCAGGGGGCTTCAACACTGAAGCTTTCTTT
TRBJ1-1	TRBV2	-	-	CASTDSGRGTEAFF	TGTGCCAGCACTGATAGTGGGCGGGGCACTGAAGCTTTCTTT
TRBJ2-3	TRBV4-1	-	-	CASSLGTSADTQYF	TGCGCCAGCAGCCTGGGGACGAGTGCAGATACGCAGTATTTT
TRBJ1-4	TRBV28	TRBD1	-	CASSPSGTGSNEKLFF	TGTGCCAGCAGTCCCTCCGGGACAGGGAGTAATGAAAAACTGTTTTTT
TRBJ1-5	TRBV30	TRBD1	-	CAWSVGTGGQPQHF	TGTGCCTGGAGTGTAGGGACAGGGGGCCAGCCCCAGCATTTT
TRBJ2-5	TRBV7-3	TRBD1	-	CASSPQGLGETQYF	TGTGCCAGCAGCCCACAGGGGTTGGGGGAGACCCAGTACTTC
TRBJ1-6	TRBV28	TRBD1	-	CASSRVRDRGGSYNSPLHF	TGTGCCAGCAGCCGGGTCCGGGACAGGGGAGGGTCCTATAATTCACCCCTCCACTTT
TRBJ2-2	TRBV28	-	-	CASSFGNTGELFF	TGTGCCAGCAGTTTTGGTAACACCGGGGAGCTGTTTTTT
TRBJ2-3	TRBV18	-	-	CASSLSGADHTDTQYF	TGTGCCAGCTCACTCTCGGGAGCTGACCACACAGATACGCAGTATTTT
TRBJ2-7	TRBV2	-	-	CASTFSGATRRTPAYEQYF	TGTGCCAGCACCTTCTCAGGGGCTACCCGGAGAACCCCCGCCTACGAGCAGTACTTC
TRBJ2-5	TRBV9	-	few	CASSVDPRAEETQYF	TGTGCCAGCAGCGTCGACCCGAGGGCGGAAGAGACCCAGTACTTC
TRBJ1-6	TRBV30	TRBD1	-	CAWSVLGTGRGGNNSPLHF	TGTGCCTGGAGTGTACTTGGGACAGGGAGAGGGGGTAATAATTCACCCCTCCACTTT
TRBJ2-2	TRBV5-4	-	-	CASSLAGTYNTGELFF	TGTGCCAGCAGCTTGGCCGGGACATATAACACCGGGGAGCTGTTTTTT